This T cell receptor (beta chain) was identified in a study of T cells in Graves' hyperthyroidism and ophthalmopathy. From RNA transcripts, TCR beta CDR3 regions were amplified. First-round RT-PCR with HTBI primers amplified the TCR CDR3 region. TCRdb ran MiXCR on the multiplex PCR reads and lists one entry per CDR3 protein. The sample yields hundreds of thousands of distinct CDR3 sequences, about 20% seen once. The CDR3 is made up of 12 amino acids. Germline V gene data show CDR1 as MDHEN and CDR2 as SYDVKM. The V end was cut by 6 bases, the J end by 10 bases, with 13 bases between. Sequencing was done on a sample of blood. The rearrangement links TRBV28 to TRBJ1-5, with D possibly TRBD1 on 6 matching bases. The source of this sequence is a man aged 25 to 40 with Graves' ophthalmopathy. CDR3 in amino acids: CASRSGARPQHF. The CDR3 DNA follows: TGTGCCAGCAGGTCAGGGGCCCGACCCCAGCATTTT. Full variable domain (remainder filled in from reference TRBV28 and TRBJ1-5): DVKVTQSSRYLVKRTGEKVFLECVQDMDHENMFWYRQDPGLGLRLIYFSYDVKMKEKGDIPEGYSVSREKKERFSLILESASTNQTSMYLCASRSGARPQHFGDGTRLSIL.